This T cell receptor (beta chain) was captured by sequencing in a study of OX40 agonist ivuxolimab in advanced cancers. Turning to the study itself: Three dose-escalation patients had partial responses: one with hepatocellular carcinoma and two with cutaneous melanoma.

Clones were read by immunoSEQ multiplex PCR, and TCRdb kept only the in-frame ones, dropping some. The sample holds just under 80,000 clones, approximately 84% seen once. V gave up 4 bases and J gave up 6 bases; unmatched junction bases: 4. From germline, CDR1 is SGHTS and CDR2 YDEGEE. The CDR3 contains 13 residues. This clonotype was sampled from an adult with an advanced solid tumor such as melanoma, head and neck, liver or kidney cancer. The chain links TRBV5-8 to TRBJ2-4, with TRBD1 identical over 7 bases. The sample in question was CD4+ or CD8+ T cells sorted from blood, obtained in a trial of the OX40 agonist ivuxolimab. For the CDR3, the DNA is TGTGCCAGCAGCGTGAACAGGGGAAACATTCAGTACTTC. Translation: CASSVNRGNIQYF.